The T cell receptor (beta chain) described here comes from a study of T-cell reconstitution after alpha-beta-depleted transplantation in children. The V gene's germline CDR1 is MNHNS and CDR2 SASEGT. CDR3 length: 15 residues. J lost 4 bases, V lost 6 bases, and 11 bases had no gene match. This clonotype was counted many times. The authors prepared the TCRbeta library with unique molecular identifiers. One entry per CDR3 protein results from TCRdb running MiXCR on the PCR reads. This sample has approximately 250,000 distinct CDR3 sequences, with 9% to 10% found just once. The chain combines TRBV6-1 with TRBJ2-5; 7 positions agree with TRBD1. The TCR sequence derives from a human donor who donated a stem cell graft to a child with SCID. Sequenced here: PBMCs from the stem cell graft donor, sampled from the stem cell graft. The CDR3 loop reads CASRHGTGTVETQYF. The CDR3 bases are TGTGCCAGCAGACACGGAACCGGGACAGTAGAGACCCAGTACTTC.